This T cell receptor (beta chain) was observed in a study of T-cell reconstitution after alpha-beta-depleted transplantation in children. Overall study results and limits: By about two months after transplant, alpha-beta T cells reportedly arose from several hundred graft clones that had expanded. T-cell counts and diversity at one year post-transplant came mainly from newly produced T cells.

Preparation of the TCRbeta library involved a method that used unique molecular identifiers. TCRdb passed the PCR reads through MiXCR, listing each CDR3 protein once. The sample has roughly 300,000 distinct CDR3 sequences; roughly 12% are singletons. Germline-derived CDR1 and CDR2 are SGHRS and YFSETQ. Between the trimmed V and J ends, which lost 7 bases and 8 bases, there was a span of 10 bases. This CDR3 region has 10 residues. This clonotype has ten or more counts. Its target is unknown. Sample: peripheral blood, taken 180 days after TCRalphabeta/CD19-depleted stem cell transplant. This TCR derives from a male patient aged 2-15 years who had a stem cell transplant for chronic granulomatous disease, so the T cells may come from the graft donor. This chain connects TRBV5-1 to TRBJ2-7; D unclear. CDR3: CASPFFKQYF. In DNA form, the CDR3 reads TGCGCCAGCCCCTTTTTTAAGCAGTACTTC.